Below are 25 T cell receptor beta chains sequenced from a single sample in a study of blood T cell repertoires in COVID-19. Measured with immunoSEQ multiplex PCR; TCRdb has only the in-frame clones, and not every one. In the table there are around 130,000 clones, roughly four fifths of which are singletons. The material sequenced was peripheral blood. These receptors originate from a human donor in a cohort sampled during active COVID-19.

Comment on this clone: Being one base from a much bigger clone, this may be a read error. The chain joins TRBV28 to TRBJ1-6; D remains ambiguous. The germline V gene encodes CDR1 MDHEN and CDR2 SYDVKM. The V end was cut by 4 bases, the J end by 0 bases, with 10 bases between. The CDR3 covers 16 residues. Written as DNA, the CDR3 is TGTGCCAGCAGTTCGACCGGGAGCTCCTATAATTCACCCCTCCACTTT. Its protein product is CASSSTGSSYNSPLHF.

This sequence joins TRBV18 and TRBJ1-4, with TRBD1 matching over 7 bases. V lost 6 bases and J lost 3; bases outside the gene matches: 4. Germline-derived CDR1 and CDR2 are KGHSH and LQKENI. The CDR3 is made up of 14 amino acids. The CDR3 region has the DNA TGTGCCAGCTCGCGGGACAGATCTAATGAAAAACTGTTTTTT. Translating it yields CASSRDRSNEKLFF.

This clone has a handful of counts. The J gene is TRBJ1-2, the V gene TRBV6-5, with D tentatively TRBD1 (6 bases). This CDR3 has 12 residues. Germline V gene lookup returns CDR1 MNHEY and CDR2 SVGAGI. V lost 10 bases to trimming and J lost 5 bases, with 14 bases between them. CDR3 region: CAIRGGSYGYTF. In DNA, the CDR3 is TGTGCCATAAGAGGGGGATCTTATGGCTACACCTTC.

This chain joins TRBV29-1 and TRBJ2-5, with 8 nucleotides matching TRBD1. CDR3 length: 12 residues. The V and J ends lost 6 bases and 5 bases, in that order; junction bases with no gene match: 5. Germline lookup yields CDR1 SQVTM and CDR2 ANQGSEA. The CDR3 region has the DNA TGCAGCGTACAGGGGGTCACGGAGACCCAGTACTTC. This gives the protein CSVQGVTETQYF.

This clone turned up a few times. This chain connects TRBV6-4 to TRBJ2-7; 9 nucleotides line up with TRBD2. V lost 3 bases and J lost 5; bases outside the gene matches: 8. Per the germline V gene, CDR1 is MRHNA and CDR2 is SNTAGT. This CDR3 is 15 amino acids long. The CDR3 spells CASSEEAGGPHEQYF. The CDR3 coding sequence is TGTGCCAGCAGTGAAGAGGCGGGGGGGCCTCACGAGCAGTACTTC.

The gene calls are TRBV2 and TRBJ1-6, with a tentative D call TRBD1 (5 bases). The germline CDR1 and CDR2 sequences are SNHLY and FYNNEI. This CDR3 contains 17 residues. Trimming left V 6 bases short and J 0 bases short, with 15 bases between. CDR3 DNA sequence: TGTGCCAGCAGCGGGGGACGTCTAAGCTCCTATAATTCACCCCTCCACTTT. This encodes CASSGGRLSSYNSPLHF. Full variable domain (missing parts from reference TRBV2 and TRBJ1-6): EPEVTQTPSHQVTQMGQEVILRCVPISNHLYFYWYRQILGQKVEFLVSFYNNEISEKSEIFDDQFSVERPDGSNFTLKIRSTKLEDSAMYFCASSGGRLSSYNSPLHFGNGTRLTVT.

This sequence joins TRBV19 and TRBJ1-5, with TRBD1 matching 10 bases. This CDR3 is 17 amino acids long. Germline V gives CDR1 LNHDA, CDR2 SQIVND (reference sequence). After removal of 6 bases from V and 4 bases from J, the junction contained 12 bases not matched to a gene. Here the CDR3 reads CASSEPGQGFGNQPQHF. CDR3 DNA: TGTGCCAGTAGCGAACCGGGACAGGGGTTCGGGAATCAGCCCCAGCATTTT.

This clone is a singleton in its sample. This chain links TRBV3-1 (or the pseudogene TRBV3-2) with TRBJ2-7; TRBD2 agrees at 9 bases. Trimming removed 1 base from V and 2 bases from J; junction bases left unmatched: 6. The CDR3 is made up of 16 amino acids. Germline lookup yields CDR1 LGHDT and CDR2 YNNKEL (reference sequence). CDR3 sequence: CASSQVVSGGTYEQYF. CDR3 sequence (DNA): TGTGCCAGCAGCCAAGTAGTCAGCGGGGGGACCTACGAGCAGTACTTC.

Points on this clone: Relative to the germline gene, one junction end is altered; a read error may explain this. The CDR3 DNA follows: TGTGCTAGCAGCTCCGGACAGGGCCGAGGCAAAAACATTCAGTACTTC. Translated, it gives CASSSGQGRGKNIQYF. The V gene is TRBV7-7, the J gene TRBJ2-4; 8 bases agree with TRBD1. Germline values: CDR1 SSHAT, CDR2 FNYEAQ (reference sequence). The CDR3 consists of 16 residues.

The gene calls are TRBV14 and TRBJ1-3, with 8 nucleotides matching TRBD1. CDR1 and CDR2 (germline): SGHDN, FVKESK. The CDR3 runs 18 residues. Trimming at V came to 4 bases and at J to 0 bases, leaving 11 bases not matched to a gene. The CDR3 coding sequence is TGTGCCAGCAGCCGTCTACGGGACAGGTCCTACTCTGGAAACACCATATATTTT. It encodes CASSRLRDRSYSGNTIYF.

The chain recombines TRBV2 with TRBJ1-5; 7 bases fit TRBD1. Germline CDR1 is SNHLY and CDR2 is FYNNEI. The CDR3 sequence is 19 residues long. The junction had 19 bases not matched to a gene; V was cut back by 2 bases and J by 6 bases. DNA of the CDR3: TGTGCCAGCAGTGAAACCCTAGACAGGGTTCTTAGTCCGGGTCAGCCCCAGCATTTT. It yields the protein CASSETLDRVLSPGQPQHF.

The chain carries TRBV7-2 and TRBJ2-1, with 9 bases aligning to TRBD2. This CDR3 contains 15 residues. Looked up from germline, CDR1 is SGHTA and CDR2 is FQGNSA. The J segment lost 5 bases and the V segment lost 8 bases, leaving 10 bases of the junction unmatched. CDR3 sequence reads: CASLRERGVNNEQFF. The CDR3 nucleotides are TGTGCCAGCTTGAGGGAGCGGGGGGTCAACAATGAGCAGTTCTTC.

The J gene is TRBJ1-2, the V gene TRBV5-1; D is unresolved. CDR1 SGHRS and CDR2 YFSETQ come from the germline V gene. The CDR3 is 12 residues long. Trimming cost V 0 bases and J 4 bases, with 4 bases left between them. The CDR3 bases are TGCGCCAGCAGCTTGGAGAGCTATGGCTACACCTTC. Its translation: CASSLESYGYTF.

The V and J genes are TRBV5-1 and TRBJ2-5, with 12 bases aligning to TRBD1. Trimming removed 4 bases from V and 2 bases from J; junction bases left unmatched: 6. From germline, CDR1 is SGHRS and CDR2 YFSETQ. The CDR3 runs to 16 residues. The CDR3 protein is CASSGGTGGYQETQYF. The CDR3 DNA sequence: TGCGCCAGCAGCGGGGGGACAGGGGGCTATCAAGAGACCCAGTACTTC.

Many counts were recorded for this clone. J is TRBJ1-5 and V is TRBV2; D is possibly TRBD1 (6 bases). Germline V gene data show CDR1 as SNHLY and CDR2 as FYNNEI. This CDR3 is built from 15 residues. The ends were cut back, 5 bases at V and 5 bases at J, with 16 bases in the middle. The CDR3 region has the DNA TGTGCCAGCAGTAGGACAGTAAGTTTCGATCAGCCCCAGCATTTT. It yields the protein CASSRTVSFDQPQHF.

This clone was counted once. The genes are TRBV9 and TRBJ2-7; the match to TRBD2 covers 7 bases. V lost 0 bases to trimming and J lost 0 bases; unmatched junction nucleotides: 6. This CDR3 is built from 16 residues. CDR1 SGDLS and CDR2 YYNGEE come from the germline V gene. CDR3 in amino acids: CASSVGASGNSYEQYF. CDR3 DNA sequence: TGTGCCAGCAGCGTAGGGGCTAGCGGCAACTCCTACGAGCAGTACTTC.

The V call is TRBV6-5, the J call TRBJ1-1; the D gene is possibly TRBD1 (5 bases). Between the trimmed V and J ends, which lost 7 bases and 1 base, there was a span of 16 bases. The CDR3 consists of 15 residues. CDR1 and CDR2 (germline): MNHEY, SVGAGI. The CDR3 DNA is TGTGCCAGCAATTTAGGGGAGGGAGGGAACACTGAAGCTTTCTTT. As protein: CASNLGEGGNTEAFF.

The CDR3 here is CASRLAGGTSGELFF. In DNA form, the CDR3 reads TGTGCCAGCCGCCTCGCGGGGGGGACGAGCGGGGAGCTGTTTTTT. The chain carries TRBV7-9 and TRBJ2-2, with TRBD2 matching 9 bases. V lost 8 bases to trimming and J lost 7 bases; unmatched junction nucleotides: 11. Germline V gene data show CDR1 as SEHNR and CDR2 as FQNEAQ (reference sequence). This CDR3 has 15 residues. The full variable domain, rest sourced from reference TRBV7-9 and TRBJ2-2, is DTGVSQNPRHKITKRGQNVTFRCDPISEHNRLYWYRQTLGQGPEFLTYFQNEAQLEKSRLLSDRFSAERPKGSFSTLEIQRTEQGDSAMYLCASRLAGGTSGELFFGEGSRLTVL.

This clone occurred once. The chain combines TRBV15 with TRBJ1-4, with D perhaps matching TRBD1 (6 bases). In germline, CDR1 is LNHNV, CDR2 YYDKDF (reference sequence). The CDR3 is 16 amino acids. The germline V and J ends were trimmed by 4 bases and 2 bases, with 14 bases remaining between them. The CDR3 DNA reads TGTGCCACCAGCACAGTAAACAGGGTCACTAATGAAAAACTGTTTTTT. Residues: CATSTVNRVTNEKLFF. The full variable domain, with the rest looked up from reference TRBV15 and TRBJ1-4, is DAMVIQNPRYQVTQFGKPVTLSCSQTLNHNVMYWYQQKSSQAPKLLFHYYDKDFNNEADTPDNFQSRRPNTSFCFLDIRSPGLGDTAMYLCATSTVNRVTNEKLFFGSGTQLSVL.

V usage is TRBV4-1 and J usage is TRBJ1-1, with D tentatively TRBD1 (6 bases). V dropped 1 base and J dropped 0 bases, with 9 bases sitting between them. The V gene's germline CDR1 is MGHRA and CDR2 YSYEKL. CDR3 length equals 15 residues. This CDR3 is CASSQVPGVNTEAFF. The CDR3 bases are TGCGCCAGCAGCCAAGTTCCAGGGGTGAACACTGAAGCTTTCTTT.

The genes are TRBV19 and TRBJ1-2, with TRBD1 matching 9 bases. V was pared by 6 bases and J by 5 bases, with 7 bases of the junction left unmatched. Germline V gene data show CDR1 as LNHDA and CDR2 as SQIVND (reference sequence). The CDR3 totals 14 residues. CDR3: CASSQRTGDYGYTF. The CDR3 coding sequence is TGTGCCAGTAGCCAAAGGACAGGGGATTATGGCTACACCTTC.

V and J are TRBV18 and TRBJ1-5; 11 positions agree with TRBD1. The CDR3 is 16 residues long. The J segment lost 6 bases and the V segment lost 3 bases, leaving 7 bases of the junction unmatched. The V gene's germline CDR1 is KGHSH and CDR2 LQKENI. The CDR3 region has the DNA TGTGCCAGCTCACCTGGGGGACAGGGGGTCGGTCAGCCCCAGCATTTT. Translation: CASSPGGQGVGQPQHF. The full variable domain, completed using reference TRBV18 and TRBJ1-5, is NAGVMQNPRHLVRRRGQEARLRCSPMKGHSHVYWYRQLPEEGLKFMVYLQKENIIDESGMPKERFSAEFPKEGPSILRIQQVVRGDSAAYFCASSPGGQGVGQPQHFGDGTRLSIL.

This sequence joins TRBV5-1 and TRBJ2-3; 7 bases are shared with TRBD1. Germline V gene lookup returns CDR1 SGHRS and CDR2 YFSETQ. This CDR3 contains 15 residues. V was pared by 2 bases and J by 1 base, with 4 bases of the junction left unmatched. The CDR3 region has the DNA TGCGCCAGCAGCTTTAAAGGACAGGGCACAGATACGCAGTATTTT. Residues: CASSFKGQGTDTQYF.

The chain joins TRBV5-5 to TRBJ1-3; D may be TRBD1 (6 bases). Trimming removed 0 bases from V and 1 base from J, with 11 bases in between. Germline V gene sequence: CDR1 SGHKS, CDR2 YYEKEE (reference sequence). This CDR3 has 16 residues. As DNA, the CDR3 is TGTGCCAGCAGCTTGGGGCAGGGGCTATCTGGAAACACCATATATTTT. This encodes CASSLGQGLSGNTIYF.

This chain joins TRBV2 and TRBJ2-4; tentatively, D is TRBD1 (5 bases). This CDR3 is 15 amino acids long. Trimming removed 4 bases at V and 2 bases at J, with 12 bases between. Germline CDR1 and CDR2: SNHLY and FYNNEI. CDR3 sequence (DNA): TGTGCCAGCAGTGGGGGCTACGATCCCAAAAACATTCAGTACTTC. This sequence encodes CASSGGYDPKNIQYF.